This T cell receptor beta chain was sequenced for a study of vaccination effects on CD4 cells after COVID-19. Study as a whole: Two doses of either BNT162b2 or mRNA-1273 were given to each participant.

Measured with immunoSEQ multiplex PCR; TCRdb has only the in-frame clones, and not every one. The table includes around 63,000 clones, about 71% detected once. ViraFEST expansion of antigen-specific CD4+ T cells with viral peptide pools preceded sequencing. Subsequent to approximately 9 days of culture, CD4+ T cells were isolated. The study found no prior SARS-CoV-2 infection in the vaccine recipients, who tested negative for nucleocapsid antibodies. The length of the CDR3 is 13 residues. CDR1 SGHTA and CDR2 FQGTGA come from the germline V gene. Trimming took 5 bases from V and 3 from J, leaving 10 bases between them. With regard to this clone: Its antigen remains unknown.

The sample here was CD4+ T cells from PBMCs cultured with HCoV-OC43 spike peptides, taken before COVID-19 vaccination. Indicated subset: HCoV-OC43 spike overlapping peptide pool stimulation. The chain uses TRBV7-3 and TRBJ2-5; D might be TRBD1 (6 bases). The TCR originated in a human donor who received a COVID-19 vaccine. The CDR3 region has the DNA TGTGCCAGCAGCGCAGGGGTAGAAGAGACCCAGTACTTC. Translating gives CASSAGVEETQYF.